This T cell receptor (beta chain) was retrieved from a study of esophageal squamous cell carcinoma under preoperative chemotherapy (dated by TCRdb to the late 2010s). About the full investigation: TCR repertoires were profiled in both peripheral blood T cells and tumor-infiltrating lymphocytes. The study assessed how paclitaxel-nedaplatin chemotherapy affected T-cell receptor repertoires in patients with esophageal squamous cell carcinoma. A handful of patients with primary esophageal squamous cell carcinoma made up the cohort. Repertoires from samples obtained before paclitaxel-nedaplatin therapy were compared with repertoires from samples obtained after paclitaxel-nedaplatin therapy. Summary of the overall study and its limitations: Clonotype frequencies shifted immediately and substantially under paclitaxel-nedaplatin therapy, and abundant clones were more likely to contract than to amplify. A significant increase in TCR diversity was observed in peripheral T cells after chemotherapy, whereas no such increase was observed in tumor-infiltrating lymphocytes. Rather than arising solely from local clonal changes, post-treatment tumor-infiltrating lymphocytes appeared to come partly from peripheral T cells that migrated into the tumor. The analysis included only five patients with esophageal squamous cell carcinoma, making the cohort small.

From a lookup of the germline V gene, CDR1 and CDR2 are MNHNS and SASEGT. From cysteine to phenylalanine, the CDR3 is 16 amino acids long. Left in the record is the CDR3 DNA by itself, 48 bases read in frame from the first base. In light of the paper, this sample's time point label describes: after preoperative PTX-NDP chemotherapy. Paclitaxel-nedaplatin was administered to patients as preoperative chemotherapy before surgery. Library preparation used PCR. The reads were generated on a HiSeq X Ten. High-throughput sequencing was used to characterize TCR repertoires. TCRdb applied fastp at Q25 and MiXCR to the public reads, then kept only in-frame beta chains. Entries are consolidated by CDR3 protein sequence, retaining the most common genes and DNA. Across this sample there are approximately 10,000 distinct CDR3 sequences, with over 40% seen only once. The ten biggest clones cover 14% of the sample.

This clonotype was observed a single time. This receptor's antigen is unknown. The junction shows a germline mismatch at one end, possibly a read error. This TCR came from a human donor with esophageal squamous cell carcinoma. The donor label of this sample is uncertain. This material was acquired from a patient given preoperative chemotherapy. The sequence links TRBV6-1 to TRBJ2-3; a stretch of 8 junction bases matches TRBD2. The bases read TGTGCCAGCAGGGGACGGGGGGGAGTTAACCCAGATACGCAGTTCTTT. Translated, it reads CASRGRGGVNPDTQFF.